Sequencing of this T cell receptor (beta chain) was carried out in a study of post-analysis software for immune sequencing data (dated by TCRdb to between 2014 and 2017). Study-level background: Disease courses on record covered relapsing-remitting, secondary progressive and progressive-relapsing multiple sclerosis, though some patients had no subtype annotation. A subset of samples was prepared in parallel using single-end sample barcoding, then pooled and co-amplified after Illumina adapter ligation. The patient repertoires were compared against approximately eleven previously published healthy control repertoires obtained from donors aged about 6 to 26 years.

The investigation overall reported the following: Roughly 5 TRBV segments, including TRBV5-6, TRBV5-1 and TRBV20-1, were significantly more frequent in patients than controls. When samples were clustered directly using the F measure, samples prepared in the same batch co-clustered strongly, which prompted a batch-effect correction. Compared with controls, multiple sclerosis patients had significantly lower normalized Chao1 diversity, a finding suggesting substantial peripheral T-cell clonal expansion. The control group was slightly older than the multiple sclerosis patient group.

The library was prepared using PCR. The run used an Illumina HiSeq 2500. To reduce PCR and sequencing biases, unique molecular identifiers were incorporated into the TCR beta cDNA libraries. Roughly 0.5 million cDNA molecules were obtained per 1 to 10 million input T cells, so each molecule approximated one T cell. The patient libraries were prepared and sequenced with the same protocol used for the earlier healthy control dataset. Within a given batch, samples were prepared together, multiplexed and sequenced on the same HiSeq lane. The published analysis was carried out like this. MIGEC handled the raw barcoded reads, throwing out single-read molecular identifier groups before consensus assembly and CDR3 extraction. Clonotype tables were post-analysed with VDJtools, and diversity was normalized by down-sampling all datasets to the smallest sample size. To correct batch-related cross-sample contamination, repertoire overlap clustering matched CDR3 amino acid sequences but not nucleotide sequences. TCRdb handled the public reads itself, with Q25 trimming in fastp and clone calling in MiXCR, and kept productive beta chains. Identical CDR3 proteins give one entry, which carries the most common genes and DNA. These V and J calls originate from TCRdb's pipeline instead of the authors' own analysis. This sample lists about 430,000 distinct CDR3 sequences; 39% were detected once. The ten most abundant clones make up 6.5% to 8% of the sample.

V and J are truncated by 4 bases and 3 bases respectively, leaving an intervening sequence of 11 bases. The CDR3 holds 13 amino acids from the cysteine to the phenylalanine. Only the CDR3 part of the read is kept: 39 bases, read in frame from the first base. The germline V gene encodes CDR1 SGHRS and CDR2 YFSETQ. Comment on this clonotype: Its antigen is still unknown. Base qualities are not provided; no much larger clone lies one nucleotide away.

To demonstrate the VDJtools post-analysis software, the study profiled TCR beta repertoires from the peripheral blood of 10 to 15 young patients with multiple sclerosis. The multiple sclerosis patients were children and adolescents ranging in age from 6 to 15 years. The receptor was derived from a girl aged 2 to 9 with multiple sclerosis. Input material: blood. This receptor chain uses TRBV5-1 and TRBJ2-7; TRBD1 could be the D gene, as 5 bases match. The nucleotides are TGCGCCAGCAGCCACGGACAAAACTACGAGCAGTACTTC. It translates to CASSHGQNYEQYF.